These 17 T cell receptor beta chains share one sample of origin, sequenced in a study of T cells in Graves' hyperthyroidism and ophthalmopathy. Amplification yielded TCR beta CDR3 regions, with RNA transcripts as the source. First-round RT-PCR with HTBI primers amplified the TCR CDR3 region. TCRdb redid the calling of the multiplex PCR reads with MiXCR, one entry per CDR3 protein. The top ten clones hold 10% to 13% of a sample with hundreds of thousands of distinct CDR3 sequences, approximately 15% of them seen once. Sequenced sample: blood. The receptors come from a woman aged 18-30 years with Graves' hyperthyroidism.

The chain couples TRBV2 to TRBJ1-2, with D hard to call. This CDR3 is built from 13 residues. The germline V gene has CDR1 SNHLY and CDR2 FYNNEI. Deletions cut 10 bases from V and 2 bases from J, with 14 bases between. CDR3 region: CATTWGGNYGYTF. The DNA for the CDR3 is TGTGCCACCACCTGGGGTGGGAACTATGGCTACACCTTC.

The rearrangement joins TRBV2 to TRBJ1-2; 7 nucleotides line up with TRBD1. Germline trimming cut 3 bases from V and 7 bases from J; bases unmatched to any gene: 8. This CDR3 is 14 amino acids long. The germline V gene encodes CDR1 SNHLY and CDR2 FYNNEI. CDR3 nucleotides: TGTGCCAGCAGTGACGACAGGGTCTACAGTGGCTACACCTTC. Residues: CASSDDRVYSGYTF.

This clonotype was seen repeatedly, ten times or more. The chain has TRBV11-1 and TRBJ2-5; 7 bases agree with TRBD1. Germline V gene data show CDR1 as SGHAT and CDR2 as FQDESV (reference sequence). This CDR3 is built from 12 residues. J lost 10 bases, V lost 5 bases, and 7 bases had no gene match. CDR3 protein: CASSGDRADQYF. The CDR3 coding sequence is TGTGCCAGCAGCGGCGACAGGGCCGACCAGTACTTC.

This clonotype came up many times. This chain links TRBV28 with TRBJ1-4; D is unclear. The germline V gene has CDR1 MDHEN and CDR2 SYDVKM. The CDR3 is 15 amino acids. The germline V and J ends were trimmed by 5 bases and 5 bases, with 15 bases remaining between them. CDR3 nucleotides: TGTGCCAGCAGTGCCCCCCCCGTTACCAATGAAAAACTGTTTTTT. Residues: CASSAPPVTNEKLFF.

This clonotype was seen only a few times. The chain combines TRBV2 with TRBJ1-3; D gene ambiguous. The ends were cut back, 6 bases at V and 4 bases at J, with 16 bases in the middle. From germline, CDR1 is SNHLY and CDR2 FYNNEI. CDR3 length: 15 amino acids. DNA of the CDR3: TGTGCCAGCAGGGGAAGTCGTTCTCGAGGAAACACCATATATTTT. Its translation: CASRGSRSRGNTIYF.

The CDR3 spells CASSMWTGVGNTIYF. CDR3 bases: TGTGCCAGTAGTATGTGGACAGGGGTCGGAAACACCATATATTTT. The chain recombines TRBV19 with TRBJ1-3, with 9 bases that match TRBD1. CDR3 length: 15 amino acids. CDR1 is LNHDA, CDR2 SQIVND, per germline (reference sequence). The trim removed 3 bases at V and 4 bases at J, leaving 4 bases unmatched. Full variable domain (missing parts from reference TRBV19 and TRBJ1-3): DGGITQSPKYLFRKEGQNVTLSCEQNLNHDAMYWYRQDPGQGLRLIYYSQIVNDFQKGDIAEGYSVSREKKESFPLTVTSAQKNPTAFYLCASSMWTGVGNTIYFGEGSWLTVV.

The CDR3 sequence is CASSYLAGSTDTQYF. As DNA, the CDR3 is TGTGCCAGCAGTTACTTAGCAGGGAGCACAGATACGCAGTATTTT. The V call is TRBV6-2 or TRBV6-3, the J call TRBJ2-3, with D perhaps TRBD1 (5 bases). The CDR3 has 15 residues. Trimming removed 1 base from V and 0 bases from J, with 8 bases in between. Germline CDR1 and CDR2: MNHEY and SVGEGT.

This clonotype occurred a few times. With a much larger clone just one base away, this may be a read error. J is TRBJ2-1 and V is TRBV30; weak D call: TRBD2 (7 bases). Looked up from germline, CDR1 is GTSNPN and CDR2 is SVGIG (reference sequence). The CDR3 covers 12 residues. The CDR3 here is CGGGDSYNERFF. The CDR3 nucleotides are TGTGGCGGGGGCGACTCCTACAATGAGCGGTTCTTC.

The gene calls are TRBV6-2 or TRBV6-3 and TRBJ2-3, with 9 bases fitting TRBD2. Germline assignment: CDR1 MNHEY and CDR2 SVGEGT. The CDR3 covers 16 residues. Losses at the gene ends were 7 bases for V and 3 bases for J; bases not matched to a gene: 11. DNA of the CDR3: TGTGCCAGCATCCCCGGGGCTAGCGGGACTACAGATACGCAGTATTTT. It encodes CASIPGASGTTDTQYF.

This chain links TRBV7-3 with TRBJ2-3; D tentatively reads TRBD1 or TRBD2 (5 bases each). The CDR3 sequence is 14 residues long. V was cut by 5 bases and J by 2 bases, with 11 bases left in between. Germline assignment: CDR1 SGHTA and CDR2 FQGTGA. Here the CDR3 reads CASSLGTFTDTQYF. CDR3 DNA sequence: TGTGCCAGCAGCCTGGGGACCTTCACAGATACGCAGTATTTT.

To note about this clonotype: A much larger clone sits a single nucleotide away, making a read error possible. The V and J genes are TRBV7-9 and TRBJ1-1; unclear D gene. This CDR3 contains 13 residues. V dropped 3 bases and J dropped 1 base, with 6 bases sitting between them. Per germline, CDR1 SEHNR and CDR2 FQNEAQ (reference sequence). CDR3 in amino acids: CASSFWSNTEAFF. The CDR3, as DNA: TGTGCCAGCAGCTTTTGGTCGAACACTGAAGCTTTCTTT.

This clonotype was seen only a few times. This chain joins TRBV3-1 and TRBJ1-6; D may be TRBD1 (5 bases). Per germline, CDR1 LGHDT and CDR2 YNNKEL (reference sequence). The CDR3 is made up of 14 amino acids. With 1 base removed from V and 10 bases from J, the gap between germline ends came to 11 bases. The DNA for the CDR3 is TGTGCCAGCAGCCAAGGGGGCCGAGGATCACCCCTCCACTTT. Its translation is CASSQGGRGSPLHF.

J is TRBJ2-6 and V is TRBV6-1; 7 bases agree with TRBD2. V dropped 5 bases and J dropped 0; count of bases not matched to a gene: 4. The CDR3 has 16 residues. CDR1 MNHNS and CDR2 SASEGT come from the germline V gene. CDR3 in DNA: TGTGCCAGCAGTTTTGGGGGGGTCTCTGGGGCCAACGTCCTGACTTTC. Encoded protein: CASSFGGVSGANVLTF.

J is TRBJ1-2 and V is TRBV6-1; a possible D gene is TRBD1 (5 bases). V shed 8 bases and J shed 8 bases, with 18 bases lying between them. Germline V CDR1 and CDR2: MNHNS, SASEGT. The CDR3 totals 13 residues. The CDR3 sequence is CASRRDGGLGYTF. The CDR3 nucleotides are TGTGCCAGCCGCCGGGACGGAGGCCTGGGCTACACCTTC.

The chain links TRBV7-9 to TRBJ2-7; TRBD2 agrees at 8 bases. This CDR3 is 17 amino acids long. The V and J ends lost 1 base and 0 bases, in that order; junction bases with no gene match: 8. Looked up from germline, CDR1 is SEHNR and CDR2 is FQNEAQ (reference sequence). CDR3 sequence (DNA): TGTGCCAGCAGCTTAGTAAGAGGCGGGGGGAGCTCCTACGAGCAGTACTTC. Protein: CASSLVRGGGSSYEQYF.

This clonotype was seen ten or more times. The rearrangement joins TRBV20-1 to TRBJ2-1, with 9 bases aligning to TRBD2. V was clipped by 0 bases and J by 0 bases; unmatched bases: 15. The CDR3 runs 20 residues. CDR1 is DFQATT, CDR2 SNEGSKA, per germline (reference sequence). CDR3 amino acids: CSARDKSLAGLNPSYNEQFF. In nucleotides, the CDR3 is TGCAGTGCTAGAGATAAGTCCCTAGCGGGGCTCAACCCCTCCTACAATGAGCAGTTCTTC.

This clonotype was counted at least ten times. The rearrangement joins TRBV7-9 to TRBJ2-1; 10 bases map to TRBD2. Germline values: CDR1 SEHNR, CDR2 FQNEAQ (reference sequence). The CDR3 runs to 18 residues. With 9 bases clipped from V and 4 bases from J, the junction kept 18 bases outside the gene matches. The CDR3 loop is CASRWASIAGGEYNEQFF. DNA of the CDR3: TGTGCCAGTCGGTGGGCGTCTATAGCGGGAGGTGAATACAATGAGCAGTTCTTC.